A selection of T cell receptor beta chains follows, all from one sample in a study of control samples from healthy donors and cancer patients. The assay was immunoSEQ multiplex PCR, and TCRdb's table has in-frame clones only and misses some. The table lists approximately 20,000 clones, around 83% of them singletons, with 11% in the top ten. Specimen: PBMCs. Every receptor here comes from a woman aged 65 to 85 with colorectal cancer. Each CDR3 is given with its conserved first and last residue. D genes are given only for firm matches. Only part of the rows carry a size: once, few, many, or a class if the clone is expanded.

clone size: .; V gene: TRBV7-2; D gene: .; CDR3 length: 14; J gene: TRBJ2-3; CDR3 protein: CASSLEISTDTQYF; CDR3 DNA: TGTGCCAGCAGCTTAGAAATTAGCACAGATACGCAGTATTTT
clone size: .; V gene: TRBV4-3; D gene: .; CDR3 length: 13; J gene: TRBJ2-1; CDR3 protein: CASSQDQERAQFF; CDR3 DNA: TGCGCCAGCAGCCAAGATCAGGAGCGGGCCCAGTTCTTC
clone size: .; V gene: TRBV9; D gene: TRBD1; CDR3 length: 15; J gene: TRBJ1-2; CDR3 protein: CASSVGGTGGDGYTF; CDR3 DNA: TGTGCCAGCAGCGTAGGGGGGACAGGGGGCGATGGCTACACCTTC
clone size: once; V gene: TRBV5-4; D gene: .; CDR3 length: 14; J gene: TRBJ2-5; CDR3 protein: CASSPPGVGETQYF; CDR3 DNA: TGTGCCAGCAGCCCCCCGGGAGTTGGAGAGACCCAGTACTTC
clone size: .; V gene: TRBV9; D gene: .; CDR3 length: 17; J gene: TRBJ1-3; CDR3 protein: CASSPQGSAPSGNTIYF; CDR3 DNA: TGTGCCAGCAGCCCCCAGGGGTCTGCGCCCTCTGGAAACACCATATATTTT
clone size: .; V gene: TRBV7-2; D gene: .; CDR3 length: 14; J gene: TRBJ2-6; CDR3 protein: CASSLAGGANVLTF; CDR3 DNA: TGTGCCAGCAGCTTAGCAGGTGGGGCCAACGTCCTGACTTTC
clone size: .; V gene: TRBV30; D gene: .; CDR3 length: 13; J gene: TRBJ1-2; CDR3 protein: CAWSLARNYGYTF; CDR3 DNA: TGTGCCTGGAGTCTCGCCAGAAACTATGGCTACACCTTC
clone size: .; V gene: TRBV4-3; D gene: .; CDR3 length: 16; J gene: TRBJ1-2; CDR3 protein: CASSQAVGAGGYGYTF; CDR3 DNA: TGCGCCAGCAGCCAAGCGGTCGGGGCGGGGGGCTATGGCTACACCTTC
clone size: .; V gene: TRBV6-4; D gene: .; CDR3 length: 13; J gene: TRBJ1-5; CDR3 protein: CASRLTEDQPQHF; CDR3 DNA: TGTGCCAGCAGGCTGACAGAAGATCAGCCCCAGCATTTT
clone size: .; V gene: TRBV7-9; D gene: TRBD2; CDR3 length: 16; J gene: TRBJ2-1; CDR3 protein: CASGLAGGGTYNEQFF; CDR3 DNA: TGTGCCAGCGGGCTAGCGGGAGGGGGAACCTACAATGAGCAGTTCTTC
clone size: .; V gene: TRBV12-3/TRBV12-4; D gene: .; CDR3 length: 13; J gene: TRBJ2-5; CDR3 protein: CASSLFIQETQYF; CDR3 DNA: TGTGCCAGCAGCCTGTTTATCCAAGAGACCCAGTACTTC
clone size: .; V gene: TRBV19; D gene: TRBD1; CDR3 length: 17; J gene: TRBJ1-5; CDR3 protein: CASSPIPGQAHNQPQHF; CDR3 DNA: TGTGCCAGTAGCCCCATTCCGGGACAGGCACACAATCAGCCCCAGCATTTT
clone size: .; V gene: TRBV7-7; D gene: TRBD1; CDR3 length: 16; J gene: TRBJ2-2; CDR3 protein: CASSLVQGANTGELFF; CDR3 DNA: TGTGCCAGCAGCTTAGTTCAGGGGGCAAACACCGGGGAGCTGTTTTTT
clone size: .; V gene: TRBV6-2/TRBV6-3; D gene: .; CDR3 length: 15; J gene: TRBJ1-1; CDR3 protein: CASSSPREVHTEAFF; CDR3 DNA: TGTGCCAGCAGTTCCCCCAGGGAGGTACACACTGAAGCTTTCTTT
clone size: .; V gene: TRBV4-1; D gene: .; CDR3 length: 13; J gene: TRBJ2-7; CDR3 protein: CASSRDIAYEQYF; CDR3 DNA: TGCGCCAGCAGCCGGGACATCGCCTACGAGCAGTACTTC
clone size: .; V gene: TRBV27; D gene: .; CDR3 length: 14; J gene: TRBJ1-2; CDR3 protein: CASSLSGGLVGYTF; CDR3 DNA: TGTGCCAGCAGTTTATCGGGGGGCCTGGTGGGCTACACCTTC
clone size: .; V gene: TRBV7-9; D gene: .; CDR3 length: 15; J gene: TRBJ2-7; CDR3 protein: CASSLVGTRSYEQYF; CDR3 DNA: TGTGCCAGCAGCTTAGTCGGGACACGCTCCTACGAGCAGTACTTC
clone size: .; V gene: TRBV7-8; D gene: .; CDR3 length: 12; J gene: TRBJ1-3; CDR3 protein: CASSDERNTIYF; CDR3 DNA: TGTGCCAGCAGCGACGAGCGAAACACCATATATTTT
clone size: .; V gene: TRBV6-2/TRBV6-3; D gene: .; CDR3 length: 11; J gene: TRBJ2-7; CDR3 protein: CASSPNYEQYF; CDR3 DNA: TGTGCCAGCAGTCCAAACTACGAGCAGTACTTC
clone size: .; V gene: TRBV10-3; D gene: .; CDR3 length: 14; J gene: TRBJ1-1; CDR3 protein: CAISESSGETGAFF; CDR3 DNA: TGTGCCATCAGTGAGTCGTCGGGCGAGACAGGAGCTTTCTTT
clone size: .; V gene: TRBV27; D gene: .; CDR3 length: 16; J gene: TRBJ2-1; CDR3 protein: CASSLSEGRRGNEQFF; CDR3 DNA: TGTGCCAGCAGTTTATCGGAGGGGCGGCGGGGCAATGAGCAGTTCTTC
clone size: .; V gene: TRBV5-1; D gene: .; CDR3 length: 13; J gene: TRBJ2-7; CDR3 protein: CASSFTGYNEQYF; CDR3 DNA: TGCGCCAGCAGCTTCACAGGGTATAACGAGCAGTACTTC
clone size: .; V gene: TRBV30; D gene: TRBD1; CDR3 length: 13; J gene: TRBJ2-1; CDR3 protein: CAWIGTGNYEQFF; CDR3 DNA: TGTGCCTGGATTGGGACAGGGAACTATGAGCAGTTCTTC
clone size: .; V gene: TRBV12-3/TRBV12-4; D gene: TRBD2; CDR3 length: 13; J gene: TRBJ2-5; CDR3 protein: CASRPGTSGGAYF; CDR3 DNA: TGTGCCAGCAGGCCCGGGACTAGCGGGGGAGCTTACTTC
clone size: .; V gene: TRBV11-1; D gene: TRBD2; CDR3 length: 15; J gene: TRBJ2-3; CDR3 protein: CASSFRGSGPDTQYF; CDR3 DNA: TGTGCCAGCAGCTTTCGCGGGAGTGGTCCAGATACGCAGTATTTT
clone size: .; V gene: TRBV7-2; D gene: .; CDR3 length: 15; J gene: TRBJ1-5; CDR3 protein: CASSSTPGGNQPQHF; CDR3 DNA: TGTGCCAGCAGCTCGACGCCCGGGGGCAATCAGCCCCAGCATTTT
clone size: .; V gene: TRBV7-8; D gene: TRBD1; CDR3 length: 18; J gene: TRBJ2-2; CDR3 protein: CASSLAGTGGSITGELFF; CDR3 DNA: TGTGCCAGCAGCTTAGCTGGGACAGGGGGAAGTATCACCGGGGAGCTGTTTTTT
clone size: .; V gene: TRBV5-1; D gene: .; CDR3 length: 14; J gene: TRBJ1-1; CDR3 protein: CASSLGGTRTEAFF; CDR3 DNA: TGCGCCAGCAGCTTGGGCGGGACAAGAACTGAAGCTTTCTTT
clone size: .; V gene: TRBV6-5; D gene: .; CDR3 length: 16; J gene: TRBJ2-1; CDR3 protein: CASSYSRRTVSNEQFF; CDR3 DNA: TGTGCCAGCAGTTACTCGAGAAGAACAGTTTCGAATGAGCAGTTCTTC
clone size: .; V gene: TRBV13; D gene: TRBD2; CDR3 length: 18; J gene: TRBJ2-3; CDR3 protein: CASSAGTSGRPRTDTQYF; CDR3 DNA: TGTGCCAGCAGCGCCGGGACTAGCGGGAGACCTCGCACAGATACGCAGTATTTT
clone size: .; V gene: TRBV11-3; D gene: .; CDR3 length: 14; J gene: TRBJ2-7; CDR3 protein: CASSNGQGGYERYF; CDR3 DNA: TGTGCCAGCTCCAACGGGCAGGGGGGCTACGAGCGGTACTTC
clone size: .; V gene: TRBV5-5; D gene: .; CDR3 length: 14; J gene: TRBJ2-7; CDR3 protein: CASGLTGGPYEQYF; CDR3 DNA: TGTGCCAGCGGACTCACGGGCGGACCCTACGAGCAGTACTTC
clone size: .; V gene: TRBV10-3; D gene: TRBD2; CDR3 length: 13; J gene: TRBJ2-3; CDR3 protein: CAGTSGGTDTQYF; CDR3 DNA: TGTGCCGGGACTAGCGGGGGTACAGATACGCAGTATTTT
clone size: .; V gene: TRBV3-1/TRBV3-2; D gene: .; CDR3 length: 14; J gene: TRBJ2-3; CDR3 protein: CASNTGTPSDTQYF; CDR3 DNA: TGTGCCAGCAATACCGGGACCCCCTCAGATACGCAGTATTTT
clone size: .; V gene: TRBV19; D gene: .; CDR3 length: 16; J gene: TRBJ1-3; CDR3 protein: CASSTADSRRGNTIYF; CDR3 DNA: TGTGCCAGTAGTACGGCCGACAGCAGAAGGGGAAACACCATATATTTT
clone size: .; V gene: TRBV5-1; D gene: .; CDR3 length: 13; J gene: TRBJ1-1; CDR3 protein: CASSARGGTEAFF; CDR3 DNA: TGCGCCAGCAGCGCGAGAGGGGGCACTGAAGCTTTCTTT
clone size: .; V gene: TRBV4-2; D gene: .; CDR3 length: 14; J gene: TRBJ2-2; CDR3 protein: CASSQDGGTGELFF; CDR3 DNA: TGTGCCAGCAGCCAAGATGGTGGCACCGGGGAGCTGTTTTTT
clone size: .; V gene: TRBV2; D gene: TRBD2; CDR3 length: 13; J gene: TRBJ2-1; CDR3 protein: CARGTSGANEQFF; CDR3 DNA: TGTGCCAGAGGGACTAGCGGGGCAAATGAGCAGTTCTTC
clone size: .; V gene: TRBV5-5; D gene: .; CDR3 length: 16; J gene: TRBJ2-2; CDR3 protein: CASSSPASPSTGELFF; CDR3 DNA: TGTGCCAGCAGCTCCCCGGCTAGTCCGAGCACCGGGGAGCTGTTTTTT
clone size: .; V gene: TRBV19; D gene: TRBD1; CDR3 length: 15; J gene: TRBJ2-1; CDR3 protein: CASSTQGVTYNEQFF; CDR3 DNA: TGTGCCAGTAGTACTCAGGGGGTTACCTACAATGAGCAGTTCTTC
clone size: .; V gene: TRBV11-2; D gene: .; CDR3 length: 15; J gene: TRBJ1-1; CDR3 protein: CASSLVGTLNTEAFF; CDR3 DNA: TGTGCCAGCAGCCTCGTTGGGACTCTGAACACTGAAGCTTTCTTT